One sample yielded the 5 T cell receptor beta chains listed below, sequenced in a study of T cell changes during pregnancy in multiple sclerosis. Clones were read by immunoSEQ multiplex PCR, and TCRdb kept only the in-frame ones, dropping some. The profile shows approximately 50,000 clones, about 90% of them singletons. The sequencing here drew on CD4+ T cells from peripheral blood mononuclear cells, taken after pregnancy. The receptor source for this set is a female donor in good health, enrolled as a control in a pregnancy study.

This chain connects TRBV5-5 to TRBJ2-2, with 7 bases identical to TRBD1. V was pared by 2 bases and J by 6 bases, with 1 base of the junction left unmatched. Germline V gene data show CDR1 as SGHKS and CDR2 as YYEKEE (reference sequence). This CDR3 has 13 amino acids. This CDR3 reads CASSFTGAGELFF. The CDR3 DNA is TGTGCCAGCAGCTTTACAGGGGCCGGGGAGCTGTTTTTT.

The gene calls are TRBV4-1 and TRBJ2-7; TRBD2 matches at 14 bases. The CDR3 is 17 residues long. Germline CDR1 MGHRA, CDR2 YSYEKL. V dropped 4 bases and J dropped 2; count of bases not matched to a gene: 7. The CDR3 here is CASSPEGLAGAAYEQYF. The CDR3 DNA reads TGCGCCAGCAGCCCAGAGGGACTAGCGGGGGCCGCCTACGAGCAGTACTTC.

The V gene is TRBV27, the J gene TRBJ2-5; the D gene is possibly TRBD2 (6 bases). Germline CDR1 is MNHEY and CDR2 is SMNVEV (reference sequence). Trimming cost V 8 bases and J 4 bases, with 17 bases left between them. The CDR3 is 14 residues long. CDR3 DNA: TGTGCCAGCTCCCGGCTGGGGGGTCTAGAGACCCAGTACTTC. Amino acids: CASSRLGGLETQYF.

Regarding this clone: The sample holds other DNA sequences that translate to the same CDR3. The chain links TRBV19 to TRBJ2-1; D possibly corresponds to TRBD1 (6 bases). This CDR3 region has 15 residues. Germline loops: CDR1 LNHDA, CDR2 SQIVND (reference sequence). With 6 bases removed from V and 0 bases from J, the gap between germline ends came to 12 bases. The CDR3 nucleotides are TGTGCCAGTAGACCCGACAGGAGCTCCTACAATGAGCAGTTCTTC. Protein sequence: CASRPDRSSYNEQFF.

The chain combines TRBV2 with TRBJ1-5, with 9 bases identical to TRBD1. The CDR3 runs 15 residues. Germline-derived CDR1 and CDR2 are SNHLY and FYNNEI. After removal of 4 bases from V and 5 bases from J, the junction contained 6 bases not matched to a gene. The CDR3 DNA reads TGTGCCAGCAGTGTTAGGGACAGGGCCGATCAGCCCCAGCATTTT. Encoded protein: CASSVRDRADQPQHF. Based on the CDR3 plus reference TRBV2 and TRBJ1-5, the full variable domain is EPEVTQTPSHQVTQMGQEVILRCVPISNHLYFYWYRQILGQKVEFLVSFYNNEISEKSEIFDDQFSVERPDGSNFTLKIRSTKLEDSAMYFCASSVRDRADQPQHFGDGTRLSIL.